These 25 T cell receptor beta chains were all obtained from the same sample, sequenced in a study of blood T cell repertoires in COVID-19. The method was immunoSEQ multiplex PCR; TCRdb's version includes in-frame clones alone and lacks a portion of them. The table lists just over 80,000 clones, roughly 79% of them singletons, with 44% in the top ten. The sequenced sample was peripheral blood. Receptors originate from a man of 80 years or more with acute or convalescent COVID-19.

The sample holds one count of this clone. The V and J genes are TRBV28 and TRBJ2-7; TRBD1 agrees at 11 bases. Germline loops: CDR1 MDHEN, CDR2 SYDVKM. CDR3 length equals 15 residues. Trimming took 8 bases from V and 5 from J; bases not matched to a gene: 11. The CDR3 region is CASSDHGTGGHEQYF. The CDR3 DNA reads TGTGCCAGCTCCGATCACGGGACAGGGGGTCACGAGCAGTACTTC. The whole variable domain, remainder taken from reference TRBV28 and TRBJ2-7, is DVKVTQSSRYLVKRTGEKVFLECVQDMDHENMFWYRQDPGLGLRLIYFSYDVKMKEKGDIPEGYSVSREKKERFSLILESASTNQTSMYLCASSDHGTGGHEQYFGPGTRLTVT.

The count of this clone is one. V usage is TRBV29-1 and J usage is TRBJ1-4, with 8 nucleotides matching TRBD1. The CDR3 spans 12 residues. Per the germline V gene, CDR1 is SQVTM and CDR2 is ANQGSEA. V gave up 7 bases and J gave up 6 bases; unmatched junction bases: 4. The DNA of the CDR3 is TGCAGCGGACAACAGGGGGATGAAAAACTGTTTTTT. It is translated as CSGQQGDEKLFF.

Concerning this clone: Other DNA sequences of this sample code for an identical CDR3. J is TRBJ2-7 and V is TRBV6-1; TRBD1 matches 7 bases. Germline loops: CDR1 MNHNS, CDR2 SASEGT. J lost 4 bases, V lost 1 base, and 7 bases had no gene match. The CDR3 covers 15 residues. As DNA, the CDR3 is TGTGCCAGCAGTGAAGGATGGACAGGTAAATACGAGCAGTACTTC. Its translation is CASSEGWTGKYEQYF.

The chain recombines TRBV30 with TRBJ1-3; possibly TRBD1 for D (5 bases). The CDR3 is made up of 13 amino acids. Germline CDR1 is GTSNPN and CDR2 is SVGIG (reference sequence). The V end was cut by 5 bases, the J end by 0 bases, with 8 bases between. The CDR3 DNA follows: TGTGCCTGGGGACACAGCTCTGGAAACACCATATATTTT. This sequence encodes CAWGHSSGNTIYF.

The rearrangement links TRBV7-2 to TRBJ1-1; the match to TRBD1 covers 7 bases. Germline-derived CDR1 and CDR2 are SGHTA and FQGNSA. Trimming removed 5 bases from V and 8 bases from J; junction bases left unmatched: 8. This CDR3 is 13 amino acids long. As DNA, the CDR3 is TGTGCCAGCAGCCACGCCGGACAGGTAGAAGCTTTCTTT. This translates into CASSHAGQVEAFF.

The V call is TRBV4-1, the J call TRBJ2-7; D might be TRBD1 (6 bases). Trimming left V 1 base short and J 1 base short, with 11 bases between. The CDR3 contains 15 residues. Germline V gene sequence: CDR1 MGHRA, CDR2 YSYEKL. CDR3 protein: CASSQVSRGSYEQYF. For the CDR3, the DNA is TGCGCCAGCAGCCAAGTTAGCAGGGGATCCTACGAGCAGTACTTC.

The J gene is TRBJ1-5, the V gene TRBV2; tentatively, D is TRBD1 (5 bases). The CDR3 has 14 amino acids. CDR1 SNHLY and CDR2 FYNNEI come from the germline V gene. Trimming stripped 8 bases from V and 4 bases from J, with 15 bases between. The CDR3 protein is CASASTGANQPQHF. CDR3 DNA sequence: TGTGCCAGCGCTTCAACAGGCGCTAATCAGCCCCAGCATTTT.

The chain couples TRBV2 to TRBJ2-1; 8 nucleotides align to TRBD2. The V gene end was trimmed by 1 base and the J gene end by 6 bases; junction bases not matched to a gene: 5. This CDR3 is built from 15 residues. Germline-derived CDR1 and CDR2 are SNHLY and FYNNEI. CDR3: CASSEGTSPSNEQFF. The CDR3 DNA is TGTGCCAGCAGTGAAGGGACTAGCCCATCCAATGAGCAGTTCTTC.

This chain uses TRBV19 with TRBJ1-2; D gene uncertain. Trimming left V 6 bases short and J 3 bases short, with 14 bases between. The CDR3 length is 14 residues. Looked up from germline, CDR1 is LNHDA and CDR2 is SQIVND (reference sequence). Written as DNA, the CDR3 is TGTGCCAGTAGGGTCTTGAGGGAAGACTATGGCTACACCTTC. This translates into CASRVLREDYGYTF. Full variable domain (outside the CDR3, taken from reference TRBV19 and TRBJ1-2): DGGITQSPKYLFRKEGQNVTLSCEQNLNHDAMYWYRQDPGQGLRLIYYSQIVNDFQKGDIAEGYSVSREKKESFPLTVTSAQKNPTAFYLCASRVLREDYGYTFGSGTRLTVV.

The chain links TRBV10-3 to TRBJ2-7; a weak D match, TRBD2 (6 bases). CDR1 is ENHRY, CDR2 SYGVKD, per germline. This CDR3 comprises 15 residues. Trimming took off 6 bases at V and 7 bases at J, with 22 bases between the two ends. The CDR3 spells CAISAPPGEMEEQYF. CDR3 bases: TGTGCCATCAGCGCCCCGCCGGGGGAAATGGAAGAGCAGTACTTC.

In this sample, this clone turned up once. The V gene is TRBV6-5, the J gene TRBJ1-1; maybe TRBD1 (6 bases). V was shortened by 2 bases and J by 5 bases, with 15 bases between the two germline ends. Germline V lookup: CDR1 MNHEY, CDR2 SVGAGI. The CDR3 spans 15 residues. CDR3 bases: TGTGCCAGCAGTTACACAGGCAGGGGAGAGACTGAAGCTTTCTTT. It yields the protein CASSYTGRGETEAFF.

This chain joins TRBV27 and TRBJ1-1; TRBD1 agrees at 11 bases. CDR3 length equals 16 residues. Germline CDR1 reads MNHEY; CDR2 reads SMNVEV (reference sequence). After removal of 6 bases from V and 5 bases from J, the junction contained 11 bases not matched to a gene. CDR3 sequence: CASSPGDRGRATEAFF. In DNA, the CDR3 is TGTGCCAGCAGCCCCGGGGACAGGGGGAGGGCAACTGAAGCTTTCTTT.

This clone appeared once. This chain links TRBV5-1 with TRBJ2-2, with D perhaps matching TRBD2 (6 bases). Trimming took off 5 bases at V and 0 bases at J, with 17 bases between the two ends. From germline, CDR1 is SGHRS and CDR2 YFSETQ. The CDR3 extends over 17 amino acids. In nucleotides, the CDR3 is TGCGCCAGCAGGTCCGTTAGCGGATCCGCGAACACCGGGGAGCTGTTTTTT. Translation: CASRSVSGSANTGELFF.

This chain uses TRBV5-1 with TRBJ1-6; TRBD1 matches at 7 bases. The CDR3 runs 14 residues. Trimming cost V 9 bases and J 7 bases; bases outside gene matches: 10. Germline CDR1 SGHRS, CDR2 YFSETQ. The CDR3 protein is CATRETGINSPLHF. CDR3 nucleotide sequence: TGCGCCACCAGGGAGACAGGGATCAATTCACCCCTCCACTTT.

This chain links TRBV6-5 with TRBJ1-5; D possibly corresponds to TRBD1 (5 bases). V lost 6 bases to trimming and J lost 6 bases, with 12 bases between them. Germline values: CDR1 MNHEY, CDR2 SVGAGI. The CDR3 extends over 13 amino acids. CDR3 residues: CASSGLGGQPQHF. In DNA, the CDR3 is TGTGCCAGCAGCGGCTTGGGGGGTCAGCCCCAGCATTTT.

J is TRBJ2-7 and V is TRBV21-1; TRBD1 was called by the table and not checked on the DNA. TRBV21-1 is an annotated pseudogene. The CDR3 covers 15 residues. In DNA form, the CDR3 reads TGTGCCAGCAGCAAACAGTTGCAGGGGAACTACGAGCAGTACTTC. Its protein is CASSKQLQGNYEQYF.

The CDR3 DNA reads TGTGCCAGTAGCCTCAGCCACAGTGGAAACACCATATATTTT. Residues: CASSLSHSGNTIYF. The rearrangement links TRBV19 to TRBJ1-3; D remains ambiguous. The V end was cut by 6 bases, the J end by 3 bases, with 12 bases between. This CDR3 contains 14 residues. The germline CDR1 and CDR2 sequences are LNHDA and SQIVND (reference sequence).

This clone was picked up a small number of times. The chain employs TRBV5-1 and TRBJ1-5; tentatively, D is TRBD1 (5 bases). This CDR3 is 15 amino acids long. The ends were cut back, 4 bases at V and 5 bases at J, with 16 bases in the middle. Germline-derived CDR1 and CDR2 are SGHRS and YFSETQ. The CDR3, as DNA: TGCGCCAGCAGCCCTCTGGGGGGAGGGCATCAGCCCCAGCATTTT. It translates to CASSPLGGGHQPQHF.

This clone was seen a handful of times. The gene calls are TRBV18 and TRBJ2-1, with 10 bases fitting TRBD1. V shed 8 bases and J 5 bases; nucleotides not matched to a gene: 3. Germline V gives CDR1 KGHSH, CDR2 LQKENI. This CDR3 is 13 amino acids long. The CDR3 DNA reads TGTGCCAGCGGACAGGGGGGGGACAATGAGCAGTTCTTC. Translation gives CASGQGGDNEQFF.

This clone occurred once. The chain is built from TRBV28 and TRBJ2-3, with TRBD2 matching over 8 bases. The CDR3 spans 16 residues. Germline assignment: CDR1 MDHEN and CDR2 SYDVKM. The V segment lost 7 bases and the J segment 0 bases; nucleotides outside the gene matches: 9. CDR3 sequence: CASTPPGGRSTDTQYF. The CDR3 coding sequence is TGTGCCAGCACCCCTCCGGGCGGGAGGAGCACAGATACGCAGTATTTT.

The chain carries TRBV6-6 and TRBJ1-1; 8 nucleotides agree with TRBD1. The CDR3 is made up of 16 amino acids. Per the germline V gene, CDR1 is MNHNY and CDR2 is SVGAGI (reference sequence). V lost 4 bases to trimming and J lost 5 bases; unmatched junction nucleotides: 12. CDR3 in amino acids: CASSSGTGLVGTEAFF. The CDR3 DNA reads as TGTGCCAGCAGTTCCGGGACAGGCCTCGTGGGAACTGAAGCTTTCTTT.

This rearrangement joins TRBV28 to TRBJ1-5, with D possibly TRBD1 on 6 matching bases. Germline V gene lookup returns CDR1 MDHEN and CDR2 SYDVKM. The CDR3 has 13 residues. Trimming cost V 6 bases and J 2 bases, with 8 bases left between them. CDR3 residues: CASSRQGNQPQHF. Here the CDR3 DNA reads TGTGCCAGCAGCAGACAGGGCAATCAGCCCCAGCATTTT. The full variable domain, completed using reference TRBV28 and TRBJ1-5, is DVKVTQSSRYLVKRTGEKVFLECVQDMDHENMFWYRQDPGLGLRLIYFSYDVKMKEKGDIPEGYSVSREKKERFSLILESASTNQTSMYLCASSRQGNQPQHFGDGTRLSIL.

The V call is TRBV7-3, the J call TRBJ2-1; 9 bases align to TRBD2. The length of the CDR3 is 19 residues. The V gene's germline CDR1 is SGHTA and CDR2 FQGTGA. J lost 0 bases, V lost 5 bases, and 14 bases had no gene match. CDR3 protein: CASSPNGLAGLNSYNEQFF. The DNA of the CDR3 is TGTGCCAGCAGCCCAAACGGGCTAGCGGGACTCAACTCCTACAATGAGCAGTTCTTC.

This sequence joins TRBV6-5 and TRBJ2-4, with a tentative D call TRBD2 (6 bases). Trimming pared 4 bases from V and 8 bases from J, leaving 15 bases between. CDR1 is MNHEY, CDR2 SVGAGI, per germline. The CDR3 sequence is 14 residues long. CDR3 sequence reads: CASSSYGGDDIQYF. The CDR3 coding sequence is TGTGCCAGCAGTTCCTACGGGGGAGACGACATTCAGTACTTC.

The rearrangement joins TRBV18 to TRBJ2-1; 11 bases match TRBD2. The CDR3 length is 16 residues. CDR1 and CDR2 from the germline V gene are KGHSH and LQKENI. V gave up 3 bases and J gave up 2 bases; unmatched junction bases: 3. DNA for the CDR3: TGTGCCAGCTCACCCAGACTAGCGGGGACCTACAATGAGCAGTTCTTC. Translating it yields CASSPRLAGTYNEQFF.